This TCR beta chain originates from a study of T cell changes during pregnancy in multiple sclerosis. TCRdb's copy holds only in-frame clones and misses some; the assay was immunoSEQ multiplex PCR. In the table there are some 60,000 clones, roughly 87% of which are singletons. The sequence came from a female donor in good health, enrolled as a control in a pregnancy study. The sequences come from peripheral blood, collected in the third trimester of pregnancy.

DNA of the CDR3: TGTGCCAGCAGCCCTCCGACTCGCTCGGAGCAGTACTTC. Translation: CASSPPTRSEQYF. V usage is TRBV7-9 and J usage is TRBJ2-7; unclear D gene. Per germline, CDR1 SEHNR and CDR2 FQNEAQ (reference sequence). This CDR3 is 13 amino acids long. The V gene lost 5 bases and the J gene lost 7 bases, with 15 bases spanning the gap.